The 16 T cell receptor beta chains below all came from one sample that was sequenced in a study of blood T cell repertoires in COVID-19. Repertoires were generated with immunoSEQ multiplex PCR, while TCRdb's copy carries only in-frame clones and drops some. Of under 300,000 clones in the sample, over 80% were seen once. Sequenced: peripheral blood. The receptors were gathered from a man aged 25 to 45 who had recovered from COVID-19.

This CDR3 is CASSPDLNYGYTF. As DNA, the CDR3 is TGTGCCAGCAGCCCGGACTTAAACTATGGCTACACCTTC. V is TRBV7-6 and J is TRBJ1-2; D call uncertain. CDR1 and CDR2 (germline): SGHVS, FNYEAQ. Trimming took 5 bases from V and 2 from J, leaving 9 bases between them. This CDR3 comprises 13 residues.

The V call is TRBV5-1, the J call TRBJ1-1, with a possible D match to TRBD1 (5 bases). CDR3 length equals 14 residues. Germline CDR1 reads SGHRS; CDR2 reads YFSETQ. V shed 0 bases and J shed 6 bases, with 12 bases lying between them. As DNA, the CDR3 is TGCGCCAGCAGCTTGGCGGCGGGGGACGCTGAAGCTTTCTTT. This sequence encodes CASSLAAGDAEAFF.

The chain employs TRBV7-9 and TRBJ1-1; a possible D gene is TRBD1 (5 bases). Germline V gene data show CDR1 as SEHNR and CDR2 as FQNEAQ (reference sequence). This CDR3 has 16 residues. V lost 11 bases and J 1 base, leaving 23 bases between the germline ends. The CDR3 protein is CAGQKWAGGANTEAFF. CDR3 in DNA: TGTGCCGGACAAAAATGGGCAGGCGGCGCGAACACTGAAGCTTTCTTT.

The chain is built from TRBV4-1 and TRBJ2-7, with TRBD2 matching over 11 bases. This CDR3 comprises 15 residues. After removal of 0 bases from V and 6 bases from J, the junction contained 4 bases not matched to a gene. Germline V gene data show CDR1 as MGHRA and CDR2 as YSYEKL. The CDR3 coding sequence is TGCGCCAGCAGCCAAGATTTGACTAGCGGGGCCGAGCAGTACTTC. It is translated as CASSQDLTSGAEQYF.

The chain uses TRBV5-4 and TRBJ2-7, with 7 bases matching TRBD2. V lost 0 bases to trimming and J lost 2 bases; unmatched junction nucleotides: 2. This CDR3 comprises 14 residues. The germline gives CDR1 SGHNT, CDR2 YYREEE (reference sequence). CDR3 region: CASSLDRGAYEQYV. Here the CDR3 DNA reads TGTGCCAGCAGCTTGGATCGGGGGGCCTACGAGCAGTACGTC.

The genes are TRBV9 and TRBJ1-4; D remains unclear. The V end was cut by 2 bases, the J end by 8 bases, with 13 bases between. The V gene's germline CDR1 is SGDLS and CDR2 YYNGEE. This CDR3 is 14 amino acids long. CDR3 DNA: TGTGCCAGCAGCGTGTCCGGAGGTAGGGAAAAACTGTTTTTT. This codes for CASSVSGGREKLFF.

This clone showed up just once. The CDR3, as DNA: TGTGCCAGCAGCTTAGAGGCCGGGACTAGCGGGGGGTTGCAAGAGACCCAGTACTTC. Protein sequence: CASSLEAGTSGGLQETQYF. The V and J genes are TRBV7-2 and TRBJ2-5; 15 nucleotides agree with TRBD2. Losses at the gene ends were 1 base for V and 2 bases for J; bases not matched to a gene: 8. This CDR3 comprises 19 residues. Germline CDR1 and CDR2: SGHTA and FQGNSA. Complete variable domain (other parts from reference TRBV7-2 and TRBJ2-5): GAGVSQSPSNKVTEKGKDVELRCDPISGHTALYWYRQSLGQGLEFLIYFQGNSAPDKSGLPSDRFSAERTGGSVSTLTIQRTQQEDSAVYLCASSLEAGTSGGLQETQYFGPGTRLLVL.

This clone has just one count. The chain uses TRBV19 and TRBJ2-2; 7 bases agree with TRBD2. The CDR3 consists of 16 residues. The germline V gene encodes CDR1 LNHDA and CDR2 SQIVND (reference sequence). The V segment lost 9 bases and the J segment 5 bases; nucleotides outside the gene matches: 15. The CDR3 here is CASAVVAGLRTGELFF. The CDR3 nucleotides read TGTGCCAGCGCTGTGGTAGCGGGTTTAAGGACCGGGGAGCTGTTTTTT.

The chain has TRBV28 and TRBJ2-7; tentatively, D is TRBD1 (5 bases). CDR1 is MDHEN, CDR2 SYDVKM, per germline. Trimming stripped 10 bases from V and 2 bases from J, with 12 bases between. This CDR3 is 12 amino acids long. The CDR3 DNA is TGTGCCACGACAGCCAACGCCTACGAGCAGTACGTC. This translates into CATTANAYEQYV.

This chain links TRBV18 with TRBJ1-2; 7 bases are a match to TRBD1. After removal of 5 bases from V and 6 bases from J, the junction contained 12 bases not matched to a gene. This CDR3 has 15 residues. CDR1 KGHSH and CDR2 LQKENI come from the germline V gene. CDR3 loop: CASSADRVRTHGYTF. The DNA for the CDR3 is TGTGCCAGCTCAGCAGACAGGGTGAGGACCCATGGCTACACCTTC.

The CDR3 reads CASSQGGFGTEAFF. The CDR3 nucleotides read TGTGCCAGCAGTCAAGGAGGATTTGGCACTGAAGCTTTCTTT. V usage is TRBV2 and J usage is TRBJ1-1; no definite D call. Trimming removed 5 bases from V and 4 bases from J, with 14 bases in between. From germline, CDR1 is SNHLY and CDR2 FYNNEI. This CDR3 has 14 residues.

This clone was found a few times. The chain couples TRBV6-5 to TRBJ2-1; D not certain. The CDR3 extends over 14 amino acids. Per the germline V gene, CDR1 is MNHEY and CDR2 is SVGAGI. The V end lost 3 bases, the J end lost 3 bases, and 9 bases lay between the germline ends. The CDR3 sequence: CASSYSRIYNEQFF. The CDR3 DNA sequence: TGTGCCAGCAGTTATTCGCGTATCTACAATGAGCAGTTCTTC.

This CDR3 reads CASSANGQAIEAFF. In DNA form, the CDR3 reads TGCGCCAGCAGCGCGAACGGACAGGCGATTGAAGCTTTCTTT. This sequence joins TRBV5-1 and TRBJ1-1; 7 nucleotides agree with TRBD1. The V and J ends lost 4 bases and 7 bases, in that order; junction bases with no gene match: 10. This CDR3 region has 14 residues. CDR1 and CDR2 from the germline V gene are SGHRS and YFSETQ.

Here the CDR3 DNA reads TGTGCCACCGCGGTACATCCCGAAAAACTGTTTTTT. This codes for CATAVHPEKLFF. This chain uses TRBV10-3 with TRBJ1-4, with D unresolved. CDR1 and CDR2 from the germline V gene are ENHRY and SYGVKD. The CDR3 is made up of 12 amino acids. Trimming took 10 bases from V and 8 from J, leaving 14 bases between them.

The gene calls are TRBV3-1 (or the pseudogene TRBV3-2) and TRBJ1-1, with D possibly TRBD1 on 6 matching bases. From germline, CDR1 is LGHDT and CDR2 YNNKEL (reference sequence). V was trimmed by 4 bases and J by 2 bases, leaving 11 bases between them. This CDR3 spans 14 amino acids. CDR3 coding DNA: TGTGCCAGCAGCCCCAGGACAGCCAACACTGAAGCTTTCTTT. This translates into CASSPRTANTEAFF.

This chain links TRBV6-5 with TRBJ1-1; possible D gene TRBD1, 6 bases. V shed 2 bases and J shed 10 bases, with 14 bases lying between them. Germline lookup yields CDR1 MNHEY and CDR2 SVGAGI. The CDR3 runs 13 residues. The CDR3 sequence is CASSYGQGTGAFF. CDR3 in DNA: TGTGCCAGCAGTTACGGTCAGGGGACGGGAGCTTTCTTT.